A selection of T cell receptor beta chains follows, all from one sample in a study of somatic mutations in cytotoxic T cells in rheumatoid arthritis. The assay was immunoSEQ multiplex PCR, and TCRdb's table has in-frame clones only and misses some. Found here are several thousand clones, about four fifths of them singletons; the top ten hold 4.9%. The specimen sequenced was CD8+ T cells sorted from blood. The receptors derive from an adult with rheumatoid arthritis. Both conserved end residues are part of each CDR3. A D gene is named only where the DNA matches it firmly. For some rows the clone size is stated as once, few or many, or as a class when expanded; others skip it.

D	J	V	size	CDR3	DNA
-	TRBJ2-1	TRBV27	-	CASSLTPLAPEQFF	TGTGCCAGCAGTTTAACTCCGCTAGCCCCTGAGCAGTTCTTC
TRBD2	TRBJ2-7	TRBV28	-	CASSLGGYEQYF	TGTGCCAGCAGTCTGGGGGGGTACGAGCAGTACTTC
-	TRBJ1-1	TRBV27	-	CAPMGKGGNTEAFF	TGTGCCCCCATGGGGAAAGGGGGTAACACTGAAGCTTTCTTT
-	TRBJ2-7	TRBV7-6	-	CASSGDSYEQYF	TGTGCCAGCAGCGGCGACAGTTACGAGCAGTACTTC
-	TRBJ2-5	TRBV6-6	-	CASTVTGEETQYF	TGTGCCAGCACGGTGACGGGAGAAGAGACCCAGTACTTC
-	TRBJ1-1	TRBV7-9	-	CASSPAGEAFF	TGTGCCAGCAGCCCGGCAGGAGAAGCTTTCTTT
-	TRBJ1-1	TRBV7-2	once	CATKSWGGNTEAFF	TGTGCCACTAAAAGTTGGGGCGGGAACACTGAAGCTTTCTTT
-	TRBJ2-1	TRBV28	once	CASSLSPLMTYNEQFF	TGTGCCAGCAGTTTAAGCCCTCTAATGACCTACAATGAGCAGTTCTTC
TRBD2	TRBJ2-7	TRBV13	few	CASGSSGSYEQYF	TGTGCCAGCGGGAGTAGCGGGAGTTACGAGCAGTACTTC
TRBD1	TRBJ2-3	TRBV28	-	CASSSDRERTDTQYF	TGTGCCAGCAGTTCCGACAGGGAGCGCACAGATACGCAGTATTTT
-	TRBJ2-4	TRBV27	few	CASRPPGVGIQYF	TGTGCCAGCAGGCCGCCAGGGGTAGGCATTCAGTACTTC
-	TRBJ2-2	TRBV5-1	-	CASSQTGQNTGELFF	TGCGCCAGCAGCCAGACCGGACAGAACACCGGGGAGCTGTTTTTT
-	TRBJ2-1	TRBV19	-	CASNPGGGPGSYEQFF	TGTGCCAGTAACCCGGGGGGCGGTCCTGGGAGCTATGAGCAGTTCTTC
-	TRBJ1-3	TRBV28	-	CASTGIGFAGNTIYF	TGTGCCAGCACGGGGATAGGTTTCGCTGGAAACACCATATATTTT
TRBD1	TRBJ1-1	TRBV9	-	CASSEGSFGQETFF	TGTGCCAGCAGCGAGGGTTCTTTCGGACAGGAAACTTTCTTT
-	TRBJ1-2	TRBV14	-	CASSQGRGHYYGYTF	TGTGCCAGCAGCCAAGGTCGGGGCCACTACTATGGCTACACCTTC
-	TRBJ2-1	TRBV5-1	-	CASSSEGGTVSYNEQFF	TGCGCCAGCAGCTCGGAGGGGGGGACAGTGTCCTACAATGAGCAGTTCTTC
-	TRBJ1-3	TRBV7-4	-	CASSLAEEGLPGNTIYF	TGTGCCAGCAGCTTAGCTGAGGAAGGCCTCCCTGGAAACACCATATATTTT
-	TRBJ2-2	TRBV4-1	once	CASSLEGRDTGELFF	TGCGCCAGCAGCCTTGAGGGGAGAGATACCGGGGAGCTGTTTTTT
-	TRBJ1-3	TRBV28	-	CASRHDWIEGNTIYF	TGTGCCAGCAGGCACGACTGGATTGAAGGAAACACCATATATTTT
TRBD1	TRBJ1-2	TRBV6-5	few	CASSTQGGSNYGYTF	TGTGCCAGCAGTACCCAGGGGGGCTCTAACTATGGCTACACCTTC
-	TRBJ2-1	TRBV5-1	-	CASSYGTFDNEQFF	TGCGCCAGCAGCTACGGGACCTTTGACAATGAGCAGTTCTTC
-	TRBJ1-6	TRBV28	once	CASSPWDKGSSPLHF	TGTGCCAGCAGTCCCTGGGACAAGGGATCCTCACCCCTCCACTTT
-	TRBJ2-1	TRBV18	-	CASSPVPGHEQFF	TGTGCCAGCTCACCAGTTCCGGGGCATGAGCAGTTCTTC
-	TRBJ1-5	TRBV28	once	CASRRTDSGQPQHF	TGTGCCAGCAGACGGACTGACTCAGGACAGCCCCAGCATTTT
-	TRBJ2-7	TRBV7-2	-	CASSSGSSYEQYF	TGTGCCAGCAGCTCGGGATCCTCCTACGAGCAGTACTTC
-	TRBJ2-5	TRBV9	-	CASSVGGVQETQYF	TGTGCCAGCAGCGTAGGCGGGGTACAAGAGACCCAGTACTTC
TRBD1	TRBJ2-3	TRBV7-9	-	CASSLFYRGPKPLTDTQYF	TGTGCCAGCAGCTTGTTCTACAGGGGGCCGAAACCCCTCACAGATACGCAGTATTTT
-	TRBJ2-5	TRBV28	-	CASSYGWGLKETQYF	TGTGCCAGCAGTTACGGATGGGGTCTTAAAGAGACCCAGTACTTC
TRBD2	TRBJ2-1	TRBV28	few	CASSYSGGADEQFF	TGTGCCAGCAGTTACTCCGGGGGGGCCGATGAGCAGTTCTTC
-	TRBJ2-7	TRBV11-2	-	CASSLGVPYEQYF	TGTGCCAGCAGCCTCGGGGTCCCCTACGAGCAGTACTTC
TRBD1	TRBJ2-1	TRBV13	few	CASSSGQLEFF	TGTGCCAGCAGCTCGGGACAGCTTGAGTTCTTC
-	TRBJ2-2	TRBV9	-	CASSVAETGELFF	TGTGCCAGCAGCGTAGCGGAGACCGGGGAGCTGTTTTTT
TRBD2	TRBJ2-1	TRBV29-1	-	CSGGDYAGDEQFF	TGCAGCGGGGGGGACTACGCGGGCGATGAGCAGTTCTTC
-	TRBJ1-5	TRBV7-8	-	CASSSQIQPQHF	TGTGCCAGCAGCTCTCAGATTCAGCCCCAGCATTTT
TRBD1	TRBJ2-1	TRBV7-9	-	CASSLPGQAYNEQFF	TGTGCCAGCAGCTTGCCGGGACAGGCCTACAATGAGCAGTTCTTC
-	TRBJ1-1	TRBV28	few	CASSLRSRGDTEAFF	TGTGCCAGCAGTTTAAGGTCGCGAGGGGACACTGAAGCTTTCTTT
-	TRBJ1-2	TRBV5-6	once	CASSLAQDMTDYGYTF	TGTGCCAGCAGCTTGGCCCAGGACATGACGGACTATGGCTACACCTTC
TRBD2	TRBJ2-3	TRBV7-8	-	CASSPWTSGGTDTQYF	TGTGCCAGCAGCCCCTGGACTAGCGGGGGGACAGATACGCAGTATTTT
-	TRBJ2-5	TRBV1	-	CTSSQDTLTSGKQETQYF	TGCACCAGCAGCCAAGATACGCTGACTAGCGGAAAACAAGAGACCCAGTACTTC
TRBD1	TRBJ1-2	TRBV4-2	few	CASSQDLDRAIYGYTF	TGTGCCAGCAGCCAAGACCTGGACAGGGCGATCTATGGCTACACCTTC
-	TRBJ1-1	TRBV19	-	CATSTGNTEAFF	TGTGCCACCTCTACAGGGAACACTGAAGCTTTCTTT
-	TRBJ2-1	TRBV13	large	CASSLSAGRAEQFF	TGTGCCAGCAGCTTATCTGCCGGGAGAGCTGAGCAGTTCTTC
-	TRBJ2-7	TRBV7-6	-	CASSYGSREQYF	TGTGCCAGCAGCTACGGGAGCCGCGAGCAGTACTTC
-	TRBJ2-2	TRBV11-2	-	CASSSRSGPKTGELFF	TGTGCCAGCAGCTCCCGCTCCGGACCAAAAACCGGGGAGCTGTTTTTT
-	TRBJ2-2	TRBV11-3	once	CASSGMDGPLFF	TGTGCCAGCAGCGGTATGGACGGGCCACTGTTTTTT
-	TRBJ1-2	TRBV14	-	CASSQGRNYGYTF	TGTGCCAGCAGCCAAGGTCGGAACTATGGCTACACCTTC
-	TRBJ1-1	TRBV28	-	CASSLNNWDTNTEAFF	TGTGCCAGCAGTTTAAACAATTGGGACACGAACACTGAAGCTTTCTTT
-	TRBJ1-1	TRBV15	-	CATSRDRMNTEAFF	TGTGCCACCAGCAGAGATCGGATGAACACTGAAGCTTTCTTT
-	TRBJ1-1	TRBV7-9	-	CASSLDDRGNTEAFF	TGTGCCAGCAGCTTAGATGATAGGGGGAACACTGAAGCTTTCTTT
TRBD2	TRBJ2-3	TRBV11-2	-	CASSFGGGANTQYF	TGTGCCAGCAGCTTTGGGGGAGGGGCAAATACGCAGTATTTT
-	TRBJ2-1	TRBV5-1	-	CASSTLGDESSYNEQFF	TGCGCCAGCAGCACCCTGGGGGACGAGAGCTCCTACAATGAGCAGTTCTTC
TRBD2	TRBJ2-1	TRBV7-2	-	CASGLAKGGRNNEQFF	TGTGCCAGCGGACTAGCCAAGGGCGGGAGGAACAATGAGCAGTTCTTC
-	TRBJ2-7	TRBV7-2	-	CASSDLRSPYEQYF	TGTGCCAGCAGCGACCTCAGGAGTCCCTACGAGCAGTACTTC
TRBD1	TRBJ2-7	TRBV7-2	-	CASRRTGDSYEQYF	TGTGCCAGCAGAAGGACAGGGGACTCCTACGAGCAGTACTTC